Below are 9 T cell receptor beta chains sequenced from a single sample in a study of T cell responses to AZD1222 COVID-19 vaccine. Generated by immunoSEQ multiplex PCR, the TCRdb table keeps only in-frame clones and is missing some. Of around 120,000 clones listed, around nine tenths are singletons. The sequences come from peripheral blood, collected on day 0 of AZD1222 vaccination. The origin of the receptors is an adult in good health.

The chain employs TRBV19 and TRBJ1-5; 12 bases match TRBD1. The germline V gene encodes CDR1 LNHDA and CDR2 SQIVND (reference sequence). V shed 4 bases and J 6 bases; nucleotides not matched to a gene: 7. The CDR3 consists of 16 residues. CDR3 in amino acids: CASSTKGTGGGQPQHF. The CDR3 bases are TGTGCCAGTAGTACAAAGGGGACAGGGGGCGGTCAGCCCCAGCATTTT.

The chain carries TRBV6-4 and TRBJ2-2, with 12 bases identical to TRBD2. CDR1 MRHNA and CDR2 SNTAGT come from the germline V gene. This CDR3 spans 14 amino acids. Unmatched junction bases numbered 1, after V lost 5 bases and J lost 6 bases. Here the CDR3 DNA reads TGTGCCAGCAGTCGGACTAGCGGGGCCGGGGAGCTGTTTTTT. Translation gives CASSRTSGAGELFF.

The chain uses TRBV2 and TRBJ1-2; perhaps TRBD1 as D (5 bases). The CDR3 runs to 14 residues. The germline gives CDR1 SNHLY, CDR2 FYNNEI. V dropped 2 bases and J dropped 2 bases, with 9 bases sitting between them. Here the CDR3 DNA reads TGTGCCAGCAGTGAAAACAGGCAGAACTATGGCTACACCTTC. Translating gives CASSENRQNYGYTF.

The chain recombines TRBV7-2 with TRBJ1-3; TRBD1 might be the D (5 bases). The ends were cut back, 4 bases at V and 0 bases at J, with 10 bases in the middle. Germline V lookup: CDR1 SGHTA, CDR2 FQGNSA. The CDR3 spans 15 residues. The DNA for the CDR3 is TGTGCCAGCAGCTCGCCGACAGTCTCTGGAAACACCATATATTTT. Translated, it gives CASSSPTVSGNTIYF. Full variable domain (missing parts from reference TRBV7-2 and TRBJ1-3): GAGVSQSPSNKVTEKGKDVELRCDPISGHTALYWYRQSLGQGLEFLIYFQGNSAPDKSGLPSDRFSAERTGGSVSTLTIQRTQQEDSAVYLCASSSPTVSGNTIYFGEGSWLTVV.

The V call is TRBV25-1, the J call TRBJ1-2; tentatively, D is TRBD1 (6 bases). Germline V gene data show CDR1 as MGHDK and CDR2 as SYGVNS. This CDR3 is built from 14 residues. Trimming removed 0 bases from V and 8 bases from J, with 13 bases in between. This CDR3 is CASSEYRQDGGYTF. The CDR3 nucleotides are TGTGCCAGCAGTGAATACAGACAGGACGGCGGCTACACCTTC.

J is TRBJ1-6 and V is TRBV14; the D gene is possibly TRBD1 (6 bases). CDR1 is SGHDN, CDR2 FVKESK, per germline. Trimming cost V 2 bases and J 9 bases, with 14 bases left between them. The CDR3 is 15 residues long. Here the CDR3 reads CASSQLQGRGSPLHF. The CDR3 DNA is TGTGCCAGCAGCCAACTACAGGGAAGAGGTTCACCCCTCCACTTT.

The V call is TRBV10-3, the J call TRBJ2-3; 8 bases agree with TRBD1. Germline V CDR1 and CDR2: ENHRY, SYGVKD. The CDR3 totals 16 residues. After removal of 3 bases from V and 3 bases from J, the junction contained 8 bases not matched to a gene. CDR3 DNA: TGTGCCATCAGTGATAGTGGGACAGGAGTAACAGATACGCAGTATTTT. Amino acid sequence: CAISDSGTGVTDTQYF.

The J gene is TRBJ2-4, the V gene TRBV4-3, with D perhaps matching TRBD2 (7 bases). The CDR3 totals 17 residues. The V gene's germline CDR1 is LGHNA and CDR2 YSLEER. The germline V and J ends were trimmed by 0 bases and 8 bases, with 20 bases remaining between them. The CDR3 loop is CASSQDFNRGGVDIQYF. The CDR3 nucleotides are TGCGCCAGCAGCCAAGATTTTAACCGAGGGGGGGTAGACATTCAGTACTTC.

The V call is TRBV15, the J call TRBJ1-1, with 7 bases matching TRBD1. The V and J ends lost 6 bases and 1 base, in that order; junction bases with no gene match: 5. The CDR3 contains 14 residues. The germline V gene has CDR1 LNHNV and CDR2 YYDKDF (reference sequence). CDR3 amino acids: CATRLGGPNTEAFF. Written as DNA, the CDR3 is TGTGCCACCAGGTTAGGGGGCCCGAACACTGAAGCTTTCTTT.